A selection of T cell receptor beta chains follows, all from one sample in a study of OX40 agonist ivuxolimab in advanced cancers. The repertoire was sequenced with immunoSEQ multiplex PCR; TCRdb's copy has only in-frame clones and lacks some. The table lists approximately 58,000 clones, 79% of them singletons. Material: CD4+ or CD8+ T cells sorted from blood, obtained in a trial of the OX40 agonist ivuxolimab. Receptors were obtained from an adult with an advanced solid tumor such as melanoma, head and neck, liver or kidney cancer. Both conserved end residues are part of each CDR3. Each record gives: V gene, J gene, clone size, D gene, CDR3 protein, CDR3 DNA. D genes are given only for firm matches. Expanded clones are given a class, and other clones once, few, many or no size at all.

v_gene: TRBV7-9
j_gene: TRBJ1-1
abundance: NA
d_gene: TRBD1
CDR3aa: CASSRRQGGTEAFF
CDR3nt: TGTGCCAGCAGCCGGCGACAGGGGGGCACTGAAGCTTTCTTT

v_gene: TRBV19
j_gene: TRBJ2-7
abundance: NA
d_gene: TRBD1
CDR3aa: CASSTRQGRSEQYF
CDR3nt: TGTGCCAGTAGTACTCGACAGGGGAGGAGCGAGCAGTACTTC

v_gene: TRBV27
j_gene: TRBJ2-7
abundance: NA
d_gene: NA
CDR3aa: CASSPFGGVYEQYF
CDR3nt: TGTGCCAGCAGTCCCTTTGGCGGGGTGTACGAGCAGTACTTC

v_gene: TRBV10-1
j_gene: TRBJ2-1
abundance: NA
d_gene: NA
CDR3aa: CASSESAGRYGEQFF
CDR3nt: TGCGCCAGCAGTGAGTCGGCAGGGCGGTATGGTGAGCAGTTCTTC

v_gene: TRBV5-1
j_gene: TRBJ1-2
abundance: NA
d_gene: NA
CDR3aa: CASSLAVEFLDGYTF
CDR3nt: TGCGCCAGCAGCTTGGCGGTGGAATTTTTGGATGGCTACACCTTC

v_gene: TRBV5-1
j_gene: TRBJ2-4
abundance: once
d_gene: NA
CDR3aa: CASSPLPKNIQYF
CDR3nt: TGCGCCAGCAGCCCCCTCCCTAAAAACATTCAGTACTTC

v_gene: TRBV4-1
j_gene: TRBJ2-7
abundance: NA
d_gene: TRBD1
CDR3aa: CASSQEGGGQGAGEQYF
CDR3nt: TGCGCCAGCAGCCAAGAAGGAGGTGGACAGGGGGCTGGGGAGCAGTACTTC

v_gene: TRBV7-8
j_gene: TRBJ2-1
abundance: NA
d_gene: NA
CDR3aa: CASSLARLSSYNEQFF
CDR3nt: TGTGCCAGCAGCTTAGCGAGACTGTCCTCCTACAATGAGCAGTTCTTC

v_gene: TRBV29-1
j_gene: TRBJ1-1
abundance: NA
d_gene: NA
CDR3aa: CSVRDNFRRSTEAFF
CDR3nt: TGCAGCGTACGTGACAATTTCAGGAGGAGCACTGAAGCTTTCTTT

v_gene: TRBV5-1
j_gene: TRBJ1-2
abundance: NA
d_gene: TRBD1
CDR3aa: CASSPETGGYGYTF
CDR3nt: TGCGCCAGCAGCCCGGAGACAGGGGGCTATGGCTACACCTTC

v_gene: TRBV6-4
j_gene: TRBJ2-1
abundance: NA
d_gene: TRBD2
CDR3aa: CASSSGLAGGPYNEQFF
CDR3nt: TGTGCCAGCAGTTCCGGACTAGCGGGAGGGCCGTACAATGAGCAGTTCTTC

v_gene: TRBV7-2
j_gene: TRBJ1-1
abundance: NA
d_gene: TRBD1
CDR3aa: CATTWGQGGTEAFF
CDR3nt: TGTGCCACCACCTGGGGACAGGGGGGGACTGAAGCTTTCTTT

v_gene: TRBV15
j_gene: TRBJ1-2
abundance: NA
d_gene: TRBD1
CDR3aa: CATTLGQGGYGYTF
CDR3nt: TGTGCCACCACCTTGGGACAGGGAGGCTATGGCTACACCTTC

v_gene: TRBV5-1
j_gene: TRBJ2-3
abundance: NA
d_gene: NA
CDR3aa: CASSLDGVDTQYF
CDR3nt: TGCGCCAGCAGCTTGGATGGGGTAGATACGCAGTATTTT

v_gene: TRBV28
j_gene: TRBJ1-5
abundance: NA
d_gene: NA
CDR3aa: CASSLQSPYQLQHF
CDR3nt: TGTGCCAGCAGTCTACAAAGTCCTTACCAGCTCCAGCATTTT

v_gene: TRBV4-1
j_gene: TRBJ1-5
abundance: NA
d_gene: TRBD1
CDR3aa: CASSPQGANQPQHF
CDR3nt: TGCGCCAGCAGCCCACAGGGGGCCAATCAGCCCCAGCATTTT

v_gene: TRBV6-1
j_gene: TRBJ2-2
abundance: NA
d_gene: NA
CDR3aa: CAIRGVNTGELFF
CDR3nt: TGTGCCATAAGGGGGGTAAACACCGGGGAGCTGTTTTTT

v_gene: TRBV28
j_gene: TRBJ2-1
abundance: NA
d_gene: NA
CDR3aa: CASSLFKAGGDQQFF
CDR3nt: TGTGCCAGCAGTTTATTTAAGGCAGGGGGGGACCAGCAGTTCTTC

v_gene: TRBV5-1
j_gene: TRBJ2-3
abundance: NA
d_gene: TRBD2
CDR3aa: CASSLLGTRVSDTQYF
CDR3nt: TGCGCCAGCAGCCTCCTAGGGACTAGAGTGTCAGATACGCAGTATTTT

v_gene: TRBV6-6
j_gene: TRBJ2-1
abundance: NA
d_gene: TRBD2
CDR3aa: CASSSASGGEQFF
CDR3nt: TGTGCCAGCAGTTCGGCTAGCGGGGGTGAGCAGTTCTTC

v_gene: TRBV19
j_gene: TRBJ2-2
abundance: NA
d_gene: NA
CDR3aa: CASSALGGLFF
CDR3nt: TGTGCCAGTAGTGCCCTGGGTGGGCTGTTTTTT

v_gene: TRBV18
j_gene: TRBJ2-1
abundance: NA
d_gene: NA
CDR3aa: CASSPEGLSYNEQFF
CDR3nt: TGTGCCAGCTCACCAGAGGGGCTCTCCTACAATGAGCAGTTCTTC

v_gene: TRBV19
j_gene: TRBJ2-3
abundance: NA
d_gene: NA
CDR3aa: CASSSLRADTQYF
CDR3nt: TGTGCCAGTAGTAGTCTTAGAGCAGATACGCAGTATTTT

v_gene: TRBV6-5
j_gene: TRBJ1-1
abundance: NA
d_gene: NA
CDR3aa: CASSVNRVSEAFF
CDR3nt: TGTGCCAGCAGTGTAAACCGAGTCTCTGAAGCTTTCTTT

v_gene: TRBV19
j_gene: TRBJ1-2
abundance: once
d_gene: NA
CDR3aa: CASSIVTGEDRRVGSNYGYTF
CDR3nt: TGTGCCAGTAGTATAGTAACCGGCGAAGACAGGCGGGTTGGATCTAACTATGGCTACACCTTC

v_gene: TRBV18
j_gene: TRBJ2-4
abundance: NA
d_gene: NA
CDR3aa: CASSIRKGESNIQYF
CDR3nt: TGTGCCAGCTCAATTCGCAAGGGCGAATCAAACATTCAGTACTTC

v_gene: TRBV11-2
j_gene: TRBJ2-3
abundance: NA
d_gene: NA
CDR3aa: CASSLGQIITDTQYF
CDR3nt: TGTGCCAGCAGCTTAGGACAGATTATAACAGATACGCAGTATTTT

v_gene: TRBV7-8
j_gene: TRBJ2-7
abundance: NA
d_gene: NA
CDR3aa: CASSPMGSSLQYF
CDR3nt: TGTGCCAGCAGCCCGATGGGTAGCTCGTTGCAGTACTTC

v_gene: TRBV2
j_gene: TRBJ1-6
abundance: NA
d_gene: TRBD1
CDR3aa: CASRGQGNSPLHF
CDR3nt: TGTGCCAGCAGGGGACAGGGGAATTCACCCCTCCACTTT

v_gene: TRBV11-3
j_gene: TRBJ2-3
abundance: NA
d_gene: TRBD2
CDR3aa: CASSWTSGRLDTQYF
CDR3nt: TGTGCCAGCAGCTGGACTAGCGGGAGATTAGATACGCAGTATTTT

v_gene: TRBV5-5
j_gene: TRBJ2-7
abundance: NA
d_gene: NA
CDR3aa: CASSLGRGPRSYEQYF
CDR3nt: TGTGCCAGCAGCTTGGGAAGGGGCCCCAGGTCCTACGAGCAGTACTTC

v_gene: TRBV28
j_gene: TRBJ2-1
abundance: NA
d_gene: NA
CDR3aa: CASSLTLLAGSSYNEQFF
CDR3nt: TGTGCCAGCAGTTTAACTCTTCTGGCGGGGAGCTCCTACAATGAGCAGTTCTTC

v_gene: TRBV27
j_gene: TRBJ1-2
abundance: NA
d_gene: TRBD1
CDR3aa: CASSKQGAYYGYTF
CDR3nt: TGTGCCAGCAGTAAACAGGGGGCTTACTATGGCTACACCTTC

v_gene: TRBV7-9
j_gene: TRBJ2-7
abundance: NA
d_gene: TRBD2
CDR3aa: CASSLSWTSVEQYF
CDR3nt: TGTGCCAGCAGCTTATCCTGGACTAGCGTCGAGCAGTACTTC

v_gene: TRBV4-2
j_gene: TRBJ1-6
abundance: NA
d_gene: NA
CDR3aa: CASSQEGRGGTLTPLHF
CDR3nt: TGTGCCAGCAGCCAAGAGGGGCGGGGGGGTACTTTGACACCCCTCCACTTT

v_gene: TRBV5-1
j_gene: TRBJ1-2
abundance: NA
d_gene: NA
CDR3aa: CASSLVDGRYGYTF
CDR3nt: TGCGCCAGCAGCTTGGTAGACGGACGATATGGCTACACCTTC

v_gene: TRBV19
j_gene: TRBJ2-7
abundance: NA
d_gene: TRBD1
CDR3aa: CASSKDRDNEQYF
CDR3nt: TGTGCCAGTAGTAAGGACAGGGACAACGAGCAGTACTTC

v_gene: TRBV21-1
j_gene: TRBJ1-5
abundance: NA
d_gene: NA
CDR3aa: CASSNPVGDQPQHF
CDR3nt: TGTGCCAGCAGCAATCCCGTGGGGGATCAGCCCCAGCATTTT

v_gene: TRBV12-5
j_gene: TRBJ1-4
abundance: NA
d_gene: NA
CDR3aa: CASGTHSNEKLFF
CDR3nt: TGTGCTAGTGGAACCCACAGTAATGAAAAACTGTTTTTT

v_gene: TRBV6-1
j_gene: TRBJ1-4
abundance: NA
d_gene: TRBD1
CDR3aa: CASRPTGGSEKLFF
CDR3nt: TGTGCCAGCAGACCGACAGGGGGCAGTGAAAAACTGTTTTTT

v_gene: TRBV5-6
j_gene: TRBJ1-2
abundance: NA
d_gene: NA
CDR3aa: CASSPARGRGYTF
CDR3nt: TGTGCCAGCAGCCCCGCTAGGGGTCGGGGCTACACCTTC

v_gene: TRBV11-2
j_gene: TRBJ2-7
abundance: few
d_gene: NA
CDR3aa: CASSFALGRGTVQYF
CDR3nt: TGTGCCAGCAGCTTCGCCTTGGGACGAGGGACCGTGCAGTACTTC

v_gene: TRBV7-2
j_gene: TRBJ1-1
abundance: NA
d_gene: NA
CDR3aa: CASSLTTDTEAFF
CDR3nt: TGTGCCAGCAGCTTAACCACGGACACTGAAGCTTTCTTT